The present TCR beta chain was sequenced within a study of metastatic and nonmetastatic thyroid tumors. Each patient went into thyroid surgery without having received any treatment. From germline, CDR1 is GTSNPN and CDR2 SVGIG (reference sequence). This CDR3 is 15 amino acids long. Between the trimmed V and J ends, which lost 0 bases and 5 bases, there was a span of 17 bases. TCRdb called clones again from the PCR reads with MiXCR. The profile shows 7,000 or so clones, approximately 39% of them singletons. This TCR was recovered from a female donor with papillary thyroid cancer or a benign thyroid nodule (not recorded which). Some clones in this sample may be carry-over from other donors' samples. The sequenced sample was tumor tissue. This chain connects TRBV30 to TRBJ2-7; tentative D call: TRBD1 (5 bases). The CDR3 protein is CAWSVEVARVDEQYF. The CDR3 DNA follows: TGTGCCTGGAGTGTAGAGGTCGCCAGGGTGGACGAGCAGTACTTC.